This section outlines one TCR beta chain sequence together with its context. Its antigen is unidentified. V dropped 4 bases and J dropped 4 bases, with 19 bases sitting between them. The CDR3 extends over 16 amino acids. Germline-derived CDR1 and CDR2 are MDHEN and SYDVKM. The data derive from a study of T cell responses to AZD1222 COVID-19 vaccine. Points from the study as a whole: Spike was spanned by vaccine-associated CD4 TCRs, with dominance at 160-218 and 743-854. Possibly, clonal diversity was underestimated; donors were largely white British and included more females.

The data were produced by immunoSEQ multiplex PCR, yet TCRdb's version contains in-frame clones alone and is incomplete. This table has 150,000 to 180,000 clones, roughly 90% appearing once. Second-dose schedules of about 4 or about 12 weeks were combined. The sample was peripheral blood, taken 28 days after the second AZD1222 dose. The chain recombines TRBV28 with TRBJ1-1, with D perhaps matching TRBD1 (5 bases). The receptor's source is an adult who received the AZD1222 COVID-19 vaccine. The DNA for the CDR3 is TGTGCCAGCAGTTATATACCCGGGAGGGGAGGCACTGAAGCTTTCTTT. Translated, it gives CASSYIPGRGGTEAFF.